The present T cell receptor beta chain was sequenced within a study of CD8 T cells in Susac syndrome. It was with random hexamers that 0.5 to 1 ug RNA was reverse transcribed. TCRdb redid the calling of the immunoSEQ multiplex PCR reads with MiXCR, one entry per CDR3 protein. Among fewer than 200,000 distinct CDR3 sequences, roughly 94% were seen once, and the ten largest hold more than 0.095%. The V gene's germline CDR1 is WNHNN and CDR2 SYGVQD (reference sequence). This CDR3 region has 16 residues. V was pared by 3 bases and J by 1 base, with 14 bases between. This chain connects TRBV10-1 to TRBJ2-3; D is unresolved. Sequenced sample: CD4+ T cells from PBMCs. The receptor was derived from a human donor with Susac syndrome. This chain's CDR3 is CASSDQRRFGTDTQYF. The DNA of the CDR3 is TGCGCCAGCAGTGATCAACGACGTTTCGGCACAGATACGCAGTATTTT.